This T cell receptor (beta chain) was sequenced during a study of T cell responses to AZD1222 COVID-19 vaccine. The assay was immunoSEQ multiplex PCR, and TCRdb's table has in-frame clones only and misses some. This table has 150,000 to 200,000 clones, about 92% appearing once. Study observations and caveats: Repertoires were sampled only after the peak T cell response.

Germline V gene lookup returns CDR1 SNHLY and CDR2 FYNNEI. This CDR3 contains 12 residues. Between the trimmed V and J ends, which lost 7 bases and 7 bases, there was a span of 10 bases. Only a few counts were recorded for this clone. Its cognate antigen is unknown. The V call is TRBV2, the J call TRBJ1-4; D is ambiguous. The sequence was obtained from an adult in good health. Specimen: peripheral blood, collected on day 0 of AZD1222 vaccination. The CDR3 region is CASTELGEKLFF. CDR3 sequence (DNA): TGTGCCAGCACCGAGCTGGGTGAAAAACTGTTTTTT.